A selection of T cell receptor beta chains follows, all from one sample in a study of cytomegalovirus exposure and HLA in healthy donors. Sequenced by immunoSEQ multiplex PCR; TCRdb stores in-frame clones only, minus some. Among roughly 160,000 clones listed, 70% to 90% were seen once. The specimen sequenced was PBMCs. Receptors originate from a man between 18 and 29 years old in good health and CMV-seropositive. Each CDR3 is given with its conserved first and last residue. Fields, in order: V gene, clone size, J gene, D gene, CDR3 protein, CDR3 DNA. The D gene is left open where the match is weak. Size is omitted from some rows. Given values are once, few, many or a class for expanded clones.

TRBV27	.	TRBJ2-3	TRBD2	CASSPPMGGGDTQYF	TGTGCCAGCAGTCCTCCCATGGGCGGGGGAGATACGCAGTATTTT
TRBV6-5	.	TRBJ2-7	TRBD1	CASSPDRGGEQYF	TGTGCCAGCAGTCCGGACAGGGGGGGGGAGCAGTACTTC
TRBV6-1	.	TRBJ2-7	.	CASSELGRNEQYF	TGTGCCAGCAGTGAATTGGGGCGAAACGAGCAGTACTTC
TRBV7-3	.	TRBJ2-3	.	CASSLQLQSGNTQYF	TGTGCCAGCAGCTTACAATTGCAGTCGGGTAATACGCAGTATTTT
TRBV30	.	TRBJ1-1	TRBD1	CAWSRPGQLFTEAFF	TGTGCCTGGTCCCGACCGGGACAGCTGTTCACTGAAGCTTTCTTT
TRBV5-1	.	TRBJ1-4	.	CASRTTNEKLFF	TGCGCCAGCCGTACAACTAATGAAAAACTGTTTTTT
TRBV11-3	.	TRBJ1-1	.	CASSLDPAGGGNTEAFF	TGTGCCAGCAGCTTAGATCCCGCTGGCGGGGGGAACACTGAAGCTTTCTTT
TRBV2	once	TRBJ2-3	TRBD1	CASSLDRGRAPDTQYF	TGTGCCAGCAGCCTAGACAGGGGTAGAGCCCCAGATACGCAGTATTTT
TRBV5-6	few	TRBJ1-3	TRBD1	CASSTGGSGNTIYF	TGTGCCAGCAGTACAGGGGGCTCTGGAAACACCATATATTTT
TRBV27	once	TRBJ1-5	TRBD1	CASSTYRQGAGPQHF	TGTGCCAGCAGTACATACCGACAGGGGGCAGGGCCCCAGCATTTT
TRBV7-8	.	TRBJ1-1	.	CASTGEGAILAFF	TGTGCCAGCACCGGGGAGGGAGCGATTCTAGCTTTCTTT
TRBV19	once	TRBJ1-6	.	CASRIRAAHNSPLHF	TGTGCCAGTCGAATCAGGGCCGCCCATAATTCACCCCTCCACTTT
TRBV27	.	TRBJ1-1	.	CASREVNTEAFF	TGTGCCAGCAGGGAGGTGAACACTGAAGCTTTCTTT
TRBV11-1	.	TRBJ1-1	TRBD1	CASSSGQGPTEAFF	TGTGCCAGCAGCTCAGGACAGGGGCCGACTGAAGCTTTCTTT
TRBV4-3	few	TRBJ2-6	TRBD1	CASSPQGQGFGANVLTF	TGCGCCAGCAGCCCGCAGGGACAGGGCTTCGGGGCCAACGTCCTGACTTTC
TRBV27	few	TRBJ2-1	TRBD2	CASSPTSGGASGYNEQFF	TGTGCCAGCAGTCCGACTAGCGGGGGGGCCTCCGGTTACAATGAGCAGTTCTTC
TRBV9	.	TRBJ1-1	.	CASSPSGHTEAFF	TGTGCCAGCAGCCCGAGTGGGCACACTGAAGCTTTCTTT
TRBV7-9	.	TRBJ2-3	.	CASSLVRDTQYF	TGTGCCAGCAGCTTAGTTAGAGATACGCAGTATTTT
TRBV7-2	.	TRBJ2-5	.	CASSVSRDIGETQYF	TGTGCCAGCAGCGTGAGCAGGGATATCGGAGAGACCCAGTACTTC
TRBV29-1	.	TRBJ1-1	.	CSGLLSGTEAFF	TGCAGCGGCTTGCTCAGCGGCACTGAAGCTTTCTTT
TRBV27	few	TRBJ1-5	.	CASSQGGQPQHF	TGTGCCAGCAGCCAGGGTGGTCAGCCCCAGCATTTT
TRBV5-4	.	TRBJ2-2	TRBD1	CASSPQGAGELFF	TGTGCCAGCAGCCCACAGGGGGCCGGGGAGCTGTTTTTT
TRBV5-1	.	TRBJ2-2	.	CASRFGGPGELFF	TGCGCCAGCAGATTCGGGGGACCCGGGGAGCTGTTTTTT
TRBV6-5	.	TRBJ2-3	TRBD2	CASSFSGGNTDTQYF	TGTGCCAGCAGTTTTAGCGGGGGGAACACAGATACGCAGTATTTT
TRBV5-1	.	TRBJ1-3	.	CASSLAGGGSGNTIYF	TGCGCCAGCAGCTTGGCCGGTGGGGGGTCTGGAAACACCATATATTTT
TRBV18	.	TRBJ1-1	TRBD1	CASSPPGQWARTEAFF	TGTGCCAGCTCACCTCCGGGACAGTGGGCGCGGACTGAAGCTTTCTTT
TRBV7-8	.	TRBJ2-5	TRBD1	CASSFRQGVRTGETQYF	TGTGCCAGCAGCTTTCGTCAGGGGGTTCGAACTGGAGAGACCCAGTACTTC
TRBV10-3	.	TRBJ2-7	TRBD1	CAINRDSSYEQYF	TGTGCCATTAACCGGGACAGCTCCTACGAGCAGTACTTC
TRBV29-1	once	TRBJ2-5	TRBD1	CSVRQGSRETQYF	TGCAGCGTTCGACAGGGTAGTAGAGAGACCCAGTACTTC
TRBV29-1	.	TRBJ1-2	.	CSVEDLTGDTSNYGYTF	TGCAGCGTTGAAGACCTAACCGGGGACACTTCTAACTATGGCTACACCTTC
TRBV5-1	.	TRBJ2-7	.	CASRLTGYEQYF	TGCGCCAGTCGACTGACAGGCTACGAGCAGTACTTC
TRBV7-2	.	TRBJ1-2	.	CASSRQPGTPFSGYTF	TGTGCCAGCAGTCGTCAACCAGGGACACCTTTTTCGGGCTACACCTTC
TRBV7-2	few	TRBJ2-1	.	CASSLVAGRNNEQFF	TGTGCCAGCAGCTTAGTGGCGGGACGGAACAATGAGCAGTTCTTC
TRBV14	.	TRBJ2-1	TRBD2	CASSQAAGANNEQFF	TGTGCCAGCAGCCAAGCAGCGGGGGCTAACAATGAGCAGTTCTTC
TRBV7-8	.	TRBJ2-4	.	CASSLAGQTKNIQYF	TGTGCCAGCAGCTTAGCTGGGCAGACCAAAAACATTCAGTACTTC
TRBV2	.	TRBJ2-5	.	CASSEAREVWTQYF	TGTGCCAGCAGTGAAGCCAGGGAGGTGTGGACCCAGTACTTC
TRBV13	.	TRBJ2-7	TRBD1	CASSTGQFDLQYF	TGTGCCAGCAGCACGGGACAGTTCGATCTTCAGTACTTC
TRBV19	.	TRBJ2-1	.	CASSMAPSSYNEQFF	TGTGCCAGTAGTATGGCACCAAGCTCCTACAATGAGCAGTTCTTC
TRBV19	.	TRBJ1-2	.	CASSILSGRGYGYTF	TGTGCCAGTAGTATATTGTCGGGCAGGGGTTATGGCTACACCTTC
TRBV5-1	.	TRBJ1-2	.	CASSKNRMEGYTF	TGCGCCAGCAGCAAAAACAGGATGGAGGGCTACACCTTC
TRBV5-1	.	TRBJ2-1	.	CASSLAGDHNEQFF	TGCGCCAGCAGCTTGGCGGGGGACCACAATGAGCAGTTCTTC